A single sample gave rise to the 24 T cell receptor beta chains below, sequenced in a study of blood T cell repertoires in COVID-19. TCRdb's copy holds only in-frame clones and misses some; the assay was immunoSEQ multiplex PCR. The sample contains about 200,000 clones, roughly 90% of which appear only once. Sequenced input: PBMCs or T cells enriched from blood (not recorded which). The receptor source for this set is a woman aged 18-30 years who had recovered from COVID-19.

V gene TRBV14 combines with J gene TRBJ1-2; D remains ambiguous. Per germline, CDR1 SGHDN and CDR2 FVKESK. With 3 bases removed from V and 2 bases from J, the gap between germline ends came to 7 bases. The CDR3 has 13 residues. The CDR3 loop is CASSHLKNYGYTF. The CDR3 region has the DNA TGTGCCAGCAGCCACCTTAAAAACTATGGCTACACCTTC.

J is TRBJ2-7 and V is TRBV6-5; TRBD2 matches at 7 bases. J lost 3 bases, V lost 1 base, and 6 bases had no gene match. The CDR3 runs 15 residues. Germline CDR1 and CDR2: MNHEY and SVGAGI. The CDR3 protein is CASSYYLGGGYEQYF. In nucleotides, the CDR3 is TGTGCCAGCAGTTACTATCTAGGCGGGGGCTACGAGCAGTACTTC.

The chain carries TRBV28 and TRBJ1-3, with D possibly TRBD1 on 6 matching bases. Germline V CDR1 and CDR2: MDHEN, SYDVKM. V dropped 2 bases and J dropped 1 base, with 9 bases sitting between them. This CDR3 is 15 amino acids long. The CDR3 nucleotides are TGTGCCAGCAGTTTAGGACAGTATTCTGGAAACACCATATATTTT. It translates to CASSLGQYSGNTIYF.

This rearrangement joins TRBV14 to TRBJ2-2, with 9 bases lining up with TRBD1. Trimming took 4 bases from V and 6 from J; bases not matched to a gene: 6. Germline loops: CDR1 SGHDN, CDR2 FVKESK. This CDR3 has 15 amino acids. The CDR3 coding sequence is TGTGCCAGCAGCCCTACAGGGGGCGCCCCCGGGGAGCTGTTTTTT. This translates into CASSPTGGAPGELFF.

The rearrangement links TRBV29-1 to TRBJ1-1; D is unresolved. The length of the CDR3 is 11 residues. Trimming pared 7 bases from V and 8 bases from J, leaving 14 bases between. CDR1 is SQVTM and CDR2 is ANQGSEA in the germline V gene. The CDR3 DNA follows: TGCAGCGGGTCCCGAGGGTCCGAAGCTTTCTTT. Amino acid sequence: CSGSRGSEAFF.

This chain connects TRBV9 to TRBJ2-5; 9 bases fit TRBD2. Germline V gene sequence: CDR1 SGDLS, CDR2 YYNGEE. Trimming took 0 bases from V and 2 from J; bases not matched to a gene: 5. This CDR3 is 16 amino acids long. DNA of the CDR3: TGTGCCAGCAGCGTAGCGGGTAGCGGGGGACAAGAGACCCAGTACTTC. This codes for CASSVAGSGGQETQYF.

This chain joins TRBV13 and TRBJ1-5; 9 bases are shared with TRBD1. With 2 bases clipped from V and 7 bases from J, the junction kept 3 bases outside the gene matches. The CDR3 has 14 residues. CDR1 and CDR2 (germline): PRHDT, FYEKMQ (reference sequence). As DNA, the CDR3 is TGTGCCAGCAGCTTAAGACAGGGGGAACAGCCCCAGCATTTT. It codes for CASSLRQGEQPQHF.

The J gene is TRBJ1-4, the V gene TRBV3-1 (or the pseudogene TRBV3-2); 10 positions match TRBD1. Unmatched junction bases numbered 2, after V lost 0 bases and J lost 7 bases. The CDR3 consists of 15 residues. CDR1 and CDR2 (germline): LGHDT, YNNKEL (reference sequence). The CDR3 loop reads CASSQDWDRGEKLFF. The CDR3 DNA sequence: TGTGCCAGCAGCCAAGATTGGGACAGGGGTGAAAAACTGTTTTTT.

The chain carries TRBV7-9 and TRBJ2-1, with 8 bases that match TRBD2. Germline V CDR1 and CDR2: SEHNR, FQNEAQ (reference sequence). This CDR3 spans 16 amino acids. Germline trimming cut 4 bases from V and 7 bases from J; bases unmatched to any gene: 12. The DNA of the CDR3 is TGTGCCAGCAGCTCCTACGGGGGGGCGGAAATGAATGAGCAGTTCTTC. This encodes CASSSYGGAEMNEQFF.

V is TRBV7-9 and J is TRBJ1-2; TRBD1 is a possible D gene (6 bases). CDR1 and CDR2 (germline): SEHNR, FQNEAQ (reference sequence). The V and J ends lost 5 bases and 2 bases respectively, with 9 bases between them. The CDR3 has 13 amino acids. The CDR3 nucleotides read TGTGCCAGCAGCCGGACAGAGAACTATGGCTACACCTTC. Translated: CASSRTENYGYTF.

The CDR3 sequence is CASSDTGWSPEAFF. The CDR3 DNA reads as TGTGCCAGCAGTGACACAGGGTGGTCCCCTGAAGCTTTCTTT. The chain combines TRBV25-1 with TRBJ1-1, with D possibly TRBD1 on 6 matching bases. Looked up from germline, CDR1 is MGHDK and CDR2 is SYGVNS. V gave up 3 bases and J gave up 6 bases, with 14 bases separating them. This CDR3 is built from 14 residues.

The chain joins TRBV19 to TRBJ2-6, with 8 bases identical to TRBD1. From germline, CDR1 is LNHDA and CDR2 SQIVND (reference sequence). CDR3 length equals 16 residues. The J segment lost 6 bases and the V segment lost 6 bases, leaving 10 bases of the junction unmatched. Here the CDR3 reads CASSQPRGREANVLTF. Written as DNA, the CDR3 is TGTGCCAGTAGCCAACCCAGGGGGCGCGAGGCCAACGTCCTGACTTTC.

The gene calls are TRBV6-1 and TRBJ2-1, with 11 bases matching TRBD2. The J segment lost 11 bases and the V segment lost 1 base, leaving 7 bases of the junction unmatched. Germline CDR1 MNHNS, CDR2 SASEGT. This CDR3 comprises 15 residues. The CDR3 sequence is CASSEEGLAGGKQFF. The CDR3 region has the DNA TGTGCCAGCAGTGAAGAAGGGCTAGCGGGGGGCAAGCAGTTCTTC.

V is TRBV9 and J is TRBJ1-6; a weak D match, TRBD1 (5 bases). Trimming took off 4 bases at V and 6 bases at J, with 14 bases between the two ends. Germline CDR1 reads SGDLS; CDR2 reads YYNGEE. The CDR3 runs 15 residues. DNA of the CDR3: TGTGCCAGCAGCCCAACAGGCGCGAGTAATTCACCCCTCCACTTT. Amino acid sequence: CASSPTGASNSPLHF.

In DNA form, the CDR3 reads TGTGCCAGTAGTCGACAGGGTTCGGTTGGCTACACCTTC. Its translation: CASSRQGSVGYTF. J is TRBJ1-2 and V is TRBV19; TRBD1 matches at 7 bases. With V trimmed by 5 bases and J by 7 bases, 7 bases remained unmatched. Germline V gene sequence: CDR1 LNHDA, CDR2 SQIVND (reference sequence). The CDR3 loop spans 13 amino acids. The full variable domain, completed using reference TRBV19 and TRBJ1-2, is DGGITQSPKYLFRKEGQNVTLSCEQNLNHDAMYWYRQDPGQGLRLIYYSQIVNDFQKGDIAEGYSVSREKKESFPLTVTSAQKNPTAFYLCASSRQGSVGYTFGSGTRLTVV.

The chain recombines TRBV29-1 with TRBJ2-1; 7 bases fit TRBD1. The CDR3 covers 13 residues. The V and J ends lost 0 bases and 8 bases, in that order; junction bases with no gene match: 4. The germline V gene has CDR1 SQVTM and CDR2 ANQGSEA. CDR3 DNA: TGCAGCGTTGAAGATACAGGGGCCGATGAGCAGTTCTTC. Translated: CSVEDTGADEQFF.

This chain connects TRBV11-2 to TRBJ2-5, with TRBD1 identical over 8 bases. CDR3 length: 17 amino acids. Germline trimming cut 3 bases from V and 5 bases from J; bases unmatched to any gene: 14. CDR1 and CDR2 from the germline V gene are SGHAT and FQNNGV. CDR3 protein: CASSLRARGRGSETQYF. CDR3 coding DNA: TGTGCCAGCAGCTTGCGGGCCAGGGGGCGGGGTTCGGAGACCCAGTACTTC. Variable domain in full (rest from reference TRBV11-2 and TRBJ2-5): EAGVAQSPRYKIIEKRQSVAFWCNPISGHATLYWYQQILGQGPKLLIQFQNNGVVDDSQLPKDRFSAERLKGVDSTLKIQPAKLEDSAVYLCASSLRARGRGSETQYFGPGTRLLVL.

The chain is built from TRBV5-1 and TRBJ2-7; 7 positions agree with TRBD2. The CDR3 length is 13 residues. V lost 5 bases, J lost 3 bases, and 5 bases stayed unmatched. Germline assignment: CDR1 SGHRS and CDR2 YFSETQ. CDR3 amino acids: CASRRTGGYEQYF. The CDR3 DNA is TGCGCCAGCAGACGAACGGGGGGCTACGAGCAGTACTTC.

Only one count was recorded for this clone. The genes are TRBV6-5 and TRBJ1-2; D possibly corresponds to TRBD1 (6 bases). Trimming removed 5 bases at V and 6 bases at J, with 19 bases between. Germline CDR1 and CDR2: MNHEY and SVGAGI. The CDR3 extends over 15 amino acids. The CDR3 loop reads CASSPPPLGAHGYTF. CDR3 nucleotides: TGTGCCAGCAGTCCCCCCCCCTTGGGGGCCCATGGCTACACCTTC.

The CDR3 here is CASSPGQGYGYTF. Written as DNA, the CDR3 is TGTGCCAGCAGCCCTGGACAGGGCTATGGCTACACCTTC. This chain links TRBV14 with TRBJ1-2, with TRBD1 identical over 8 bases. J lost 4 bases, V lost 4 bases, and 2 bases had no gene match. This CDR3 has 13 residues. Germline V CDR1 and CDR2: SGHDN, FVKESK.

The chain joins TRBV20-1 to TRBJ2-3; TRBD2 matches 9 bases. J lost 3 bases, V lost 3 bases, and 4 bases had no gene match. Germline V lookup: CDR1 DFQATT, CDR2 SNEGSKA (reference sequence). The CDR3 has 14 amino acids. The CDR3 DNA follows: TGCAGTGCTAGTGGAAGCGGGGGGACAGATACGCAGTATTTT. Protein sequence: CSASGSGGTDTQYF.

The chain joins TRBV4-1 to TRBJ2-2; 8 bases align to TRBD2. V dropped 2 bases and J dropped 6; count of bases not matched to a gene: 2. The CDR3 has 14 amino acids. Per germline, CDR1 MGHRA and CDR2 YSYEKL. CDR3 coding DNA: TGCGCCAGCAGCCAACCGGGACTAGCCGGGGAGCTGTTTTTT. Translation gives CASSQPGLAGELFF.

The genes are TRBV18 and TRBJ1-1; 7 nucleotides agree with TRBD1. Unmatched junction bases numbered 3, after V lost 4 bases and J lost 1 base. Germline values: CDR1 KGHSH, CDR2 LQKENI. This CDR3 has 14 amino acids. CDR3 amino acids: CASSQQGGNTEAFF. Here the CDR3 DNA reads TGTGCCAGCTCACAGCAGGGGGGGAACACTGAAGCTTTCTTT. Full variable domain (missing parts from reference TRBV18 and TRBJ1-1): NAGVMQNPRHLVRRRGQEARLRCSPMKGHSHVYWYRQLPEEGLKFMVYLQKENIIDESGMPKERFSAEFPKEGPSILRIQQVVRGDSAAYFCASSQQGGNTEAFFGQGTRLTVV.

The chain has TRBV28 and TRBJ1-1, with TRBD1 matching 9 bases. Germline CDR1 is MDHEN and CDR2 is SYDVKM. J was trimmed by 5 bases and V by 4 bases; bases with no gene match: 14. The CDR3 runs to 17 residues. The CDR3 region is CASSSFPGQGWRTEAFF. As DNA, the CDR3 is TGTGCCAGCAGTTCATTCCCGGGACAGGGTTGGAGGACTGAAGCTTTCTTT.